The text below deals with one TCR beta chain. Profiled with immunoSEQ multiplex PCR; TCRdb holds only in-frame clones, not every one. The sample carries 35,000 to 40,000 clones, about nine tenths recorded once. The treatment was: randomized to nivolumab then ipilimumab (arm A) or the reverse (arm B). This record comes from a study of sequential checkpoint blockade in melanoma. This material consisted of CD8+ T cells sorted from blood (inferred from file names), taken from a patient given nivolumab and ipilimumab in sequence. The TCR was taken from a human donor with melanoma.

CDR3 sequence (DNA): TGTGCCAGCAGTGAACCGGACAGGGTGGGTTCCTACGAGCAGTACGTC. Translated: CASSEPDRVGSYEQYV. The chain carries TRBV6-1 and TRBJ2-7; 8 bases are shared with TRBD1. The CDR3 spans 16 residues. J was trimmed by 1 base and V by 2 bases; bases with no gene match: 7. In germline, CDR1 is MNHNS, CDR2 SASEGT.